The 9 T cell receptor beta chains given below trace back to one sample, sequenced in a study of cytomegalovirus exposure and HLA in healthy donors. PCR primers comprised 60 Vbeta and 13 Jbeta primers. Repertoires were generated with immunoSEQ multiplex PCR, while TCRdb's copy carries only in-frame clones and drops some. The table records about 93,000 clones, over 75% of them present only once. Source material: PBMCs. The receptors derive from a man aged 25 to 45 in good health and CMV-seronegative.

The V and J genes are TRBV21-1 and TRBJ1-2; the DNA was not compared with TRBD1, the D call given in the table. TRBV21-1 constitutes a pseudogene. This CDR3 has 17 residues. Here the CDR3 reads CASSKRRTGEVCGGYTF. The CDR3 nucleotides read TGTGCCAGCAGCAAGCGGAGGACAGGGGAAGTTTGCGGTGGCTACACCTTC.

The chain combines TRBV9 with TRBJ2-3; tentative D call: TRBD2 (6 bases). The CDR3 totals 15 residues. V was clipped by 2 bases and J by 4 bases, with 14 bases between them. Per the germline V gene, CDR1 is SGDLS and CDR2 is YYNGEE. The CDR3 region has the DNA TGTGCCAGCAGCGTCCTCTCGGAGGGAGCAGATACGCAGTATTTT. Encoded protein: CASSVLSEGADTQYF.

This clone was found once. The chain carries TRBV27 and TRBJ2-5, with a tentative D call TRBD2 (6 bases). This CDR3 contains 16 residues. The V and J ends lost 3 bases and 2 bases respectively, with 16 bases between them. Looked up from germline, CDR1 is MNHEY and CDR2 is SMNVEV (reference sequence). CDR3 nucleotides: TGTGCCAGCAGTTTTCAAGGAGGGTCCCTACAAGAGACCCAGTACTTC. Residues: CASSFQGGSLQETQYF.

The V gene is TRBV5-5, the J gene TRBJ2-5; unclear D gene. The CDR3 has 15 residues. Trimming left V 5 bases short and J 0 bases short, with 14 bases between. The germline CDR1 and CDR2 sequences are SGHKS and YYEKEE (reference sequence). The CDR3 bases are TGTGCCAGCAGTTCCCAATACAGCTACCAAGAGACCCAGTACTTC. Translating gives CASSSQYSYQETQYF.

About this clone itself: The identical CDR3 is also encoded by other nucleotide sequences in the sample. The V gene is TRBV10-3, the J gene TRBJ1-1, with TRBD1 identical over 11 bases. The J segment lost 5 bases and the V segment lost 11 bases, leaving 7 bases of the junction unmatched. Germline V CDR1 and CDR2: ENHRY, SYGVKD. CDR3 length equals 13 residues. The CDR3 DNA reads TGTGCCTCGACCGGGACAGGGGGAACTGAAGCTTTCTTT. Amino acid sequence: CASTGTGGTEAFF.

This chain's CDR3 is CASSQNRGGEKLFF. CDR3 nucleotides: TGTGCCAGCAGCCAAAACAGGGGAGGTGAAAAACTGTTTTTT. The chain uses TRBV14 and TRBJ1-4; 7 bases are a match to TRBD1. The CDR3 sequence is 14 residues long. Germline V gene lookup returns CDR1 SGHDN and CDR2 FVKESK. J was trimmed by 7 bases and V by 2 bases; bases with no gene match: 4.

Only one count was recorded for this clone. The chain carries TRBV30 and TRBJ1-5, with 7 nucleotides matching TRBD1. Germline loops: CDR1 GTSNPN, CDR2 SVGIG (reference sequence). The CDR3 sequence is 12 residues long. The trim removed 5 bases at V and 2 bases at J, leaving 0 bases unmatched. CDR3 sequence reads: CAWDRGNQPQHF. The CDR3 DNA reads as TGTGCCTGGGACAGGGGCAATCAGCCCCAGCATTTT.

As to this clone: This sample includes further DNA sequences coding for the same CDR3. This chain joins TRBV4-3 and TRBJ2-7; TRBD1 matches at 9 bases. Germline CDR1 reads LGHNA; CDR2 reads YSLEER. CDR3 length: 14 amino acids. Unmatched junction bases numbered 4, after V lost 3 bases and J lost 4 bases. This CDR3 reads CASSQDRGPYEQYF. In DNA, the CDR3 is TGCGCCAGCAGCCAGGACAGGGGCCCTTACGAGCAGTACTTC.

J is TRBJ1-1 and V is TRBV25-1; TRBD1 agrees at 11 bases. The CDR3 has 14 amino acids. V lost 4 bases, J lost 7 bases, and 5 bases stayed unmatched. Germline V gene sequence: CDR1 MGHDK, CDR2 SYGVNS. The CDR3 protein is CASSVTGTGGEAFF. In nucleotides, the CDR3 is TGTGCCAGCAGTGTGACCGGGACAGGGGGTGAAGCTTTCTTT.